The T cell receptor beta chain under discussion was sequenced for a study of CD8+CD57+ T cells in acquired aplastic anemia. As for the study in general: CD4+ and CD8+ cells, once sorted, gave DNA averaging about 3 ug. Notes on the study in general: Patients and controls were found to share twenty-nine CD8+ CDR3 sequences. No significant difference in CD8+ Simpson's diversity was found between patients and controls.

All patients picked for sequencing had shown, by flow cytometry, an expansion of CD8+CD57+ cells. Each patient gave a blood sample that was collected before any therapy had been received. As to this clonotype: Antigen: not known.

Profiles of TCR beta VDJ and CDR3 were generated from a genomic DNA template. Each CDR3 protein is one row after TCRdb ran MiXCR on the reads. The table shows 160,000 or so distinct CDR3 sequences, with under 55% occurring only once. This CDR3 is 14 amino acids long. Per germline, CDR1 LNHDA and CDR2 SQIVND (reference sequence). J lost 8 bases, V lost 11 bases, and 12 bases had no gene match. The V and J genes are TRBV19 and TRBJ1-2, with TRBD1 matching 12 bases. The source material was sorted CD4+, CD8+, or CD8+CD57+ T cells (not recorded which) from PBMCs. The origin of this receptor is a human donor with aplastic anemia. DNA for the CDR3: TGTGCCGTCGACGTTGGGACAGGGGGCGTCGGCTACACCTTC. It codes for CAVDVGTGGVGYTF. The whole variable domain, remainder taken from reference TRBV19 and TRBJ1-2, is DGGITQSPKYLFRKEGQNVTLSCEQNLNHDAMYWYRQDPGQGLRLIYYSQIVNDFQKGDIAEGYSVSREKKESFPLTVTSAQKNPTAFYLCAVDVGTGGVGYTFGSGTRLTVV.